This TCR beta chain was identified during a study of shared clonotypes between healthy human individuals. General study findings and limits: The donor pool, a small one, limited the genetic and exposure-history diversity represented. Despite large depth, sorted-subset datasets appeared incompletely sequenced. Lower generation probabilities were found for non-shared clonotypes than for those shared by all four donors.

As concerns this clone: Its antigen is still unknown.

Deep was the level at which the assay was run. Profiling relied on immunoSEQ multiplex PCR, and the TCRdb table lists in-frame clones only, not all of them. Of fewer than 400,000 clones in the sample, about 74% were seen once. CDR3 size: 15 residues. Trimming shortened V by 7 bases and J by 0 bases, and 13 bases separated the two germline ends. The germline V gene has CDR1 LNHDA and CDR2 SQIVND (reference sequence). Sample: memory CD4+ T cells sorted from blood. Subset meaning: CD45RA-negative fraction. This sequence was found in a man aged 25 to 40 in good health. The rearrangement joins TRBV19 to TRBJ2-1; D is undetermined. Here the CDR3 reads CASTKKGSSYNEQFF. CDR3 coding DNA: TGTGCCAGTACAAAAAAGGGAAGCTCCTACAATGAGCAGTTCTTC.